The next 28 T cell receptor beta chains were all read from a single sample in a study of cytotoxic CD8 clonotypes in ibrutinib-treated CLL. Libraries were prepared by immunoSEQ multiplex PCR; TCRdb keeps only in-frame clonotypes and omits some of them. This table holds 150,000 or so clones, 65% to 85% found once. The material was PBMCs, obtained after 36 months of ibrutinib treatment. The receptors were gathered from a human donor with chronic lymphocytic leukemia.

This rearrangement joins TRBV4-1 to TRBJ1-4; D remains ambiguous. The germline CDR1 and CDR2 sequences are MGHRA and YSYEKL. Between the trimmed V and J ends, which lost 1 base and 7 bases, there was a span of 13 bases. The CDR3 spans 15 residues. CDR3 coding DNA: TGCGCCAGCAGCCAAGGGGTGGCCGCGGGTGAAAAACTGTTTTTT. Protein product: CASSQGVAAGEKLFF.

This CDR3 reads CASSAKTGGTEAFF. CDR3 nucleotide sequence: TGTGCCAGCAGTGCAAAGACAGGGGGCACTGAAGCTTTCTTT. The gene calls are TRBV6-1 and TRBJ1-1; 9 bases are a match to TRBD1. V shed 4 bases, J shed 4 bases, and the junction held 4 bases outside the gene matches. The germline gives CDR1 MNHNS, CDR2 SASEGT. The CDR3 has 14 residues.

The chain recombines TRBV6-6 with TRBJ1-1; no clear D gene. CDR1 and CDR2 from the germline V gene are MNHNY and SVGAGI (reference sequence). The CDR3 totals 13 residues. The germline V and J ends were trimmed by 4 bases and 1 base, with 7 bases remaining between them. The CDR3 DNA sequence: TGTGCCAGCAGTTCTTTGAGGAACACTGAAGCTTTCTTT. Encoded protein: CASSSLRNTEAFF.

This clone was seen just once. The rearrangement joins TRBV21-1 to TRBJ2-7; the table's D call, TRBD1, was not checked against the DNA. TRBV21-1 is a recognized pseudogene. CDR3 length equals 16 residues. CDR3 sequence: CASSKAPGQEAYEQYF. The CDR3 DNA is TGTGCCAGCAGCAAAGCACCGGGACAGGAGGCCTACGAGCAGTACTTC.

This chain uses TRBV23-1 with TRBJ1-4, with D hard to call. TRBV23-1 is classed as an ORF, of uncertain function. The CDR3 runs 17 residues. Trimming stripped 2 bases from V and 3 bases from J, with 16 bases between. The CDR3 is CASSQRSSELANEKLFF. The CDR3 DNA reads TGCGCCAGCAGTCAACGATCTTCGGAACTGGCTAATGAAAAACTGTTTTTT.

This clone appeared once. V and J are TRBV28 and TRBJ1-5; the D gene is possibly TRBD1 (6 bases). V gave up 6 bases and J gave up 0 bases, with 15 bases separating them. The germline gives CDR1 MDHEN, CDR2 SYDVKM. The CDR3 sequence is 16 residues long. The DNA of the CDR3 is TGTGCCAGCAGCGTCGACAGGCCTTTTAGCAATCAGCCCCAGCATTTT. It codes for CASSVDRPFSNQPQHF.

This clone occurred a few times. The CDR3 DNA follows: TGTGCCAGCAGCAGACGGGACCATAGAAGGCCCTACGAGCAGTACTTC. This codes for CASSRRDHRRPYEQYF. The chain carries TRBV7-8 and TRBJ2-7; D may match TRBD1 or TRBD2 (5 bases each). CDR3 length: 16 residues. Germline assignment: CDR1 SGHVS and CDR2 FQNEAQ. Trimming removed 5 bases from V and 2 bases from J, with 19 bases in between.

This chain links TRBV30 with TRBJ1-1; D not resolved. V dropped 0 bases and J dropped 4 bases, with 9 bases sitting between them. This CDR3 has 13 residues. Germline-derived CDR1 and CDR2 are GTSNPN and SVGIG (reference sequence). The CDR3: CAWSVNEGTEAFF. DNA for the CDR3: TGTGCCTGGAGTGTAAACGAAGGCACTGAAGCTTTCTTT.

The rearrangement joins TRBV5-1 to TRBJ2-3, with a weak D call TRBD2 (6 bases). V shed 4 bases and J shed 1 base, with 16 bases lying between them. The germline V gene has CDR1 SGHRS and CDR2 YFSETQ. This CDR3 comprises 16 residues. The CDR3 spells CASSLLLGGGTDTQYF. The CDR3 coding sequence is TGCGCCAGCAGCCTCTTATTAGGCGGGGGCACAGATACGCAGTATTTT. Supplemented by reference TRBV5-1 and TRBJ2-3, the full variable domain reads KAGVTQTPRYLIKTRGQQVTLSCSPISGHRSVSWYQQTPGQGLQFLFEYFSETQRNKGNFPGRFSGRQFSNSRSEMNVSTLELGDSALYLCASSLLLGGGTDTQYFGPGTRLTVL.

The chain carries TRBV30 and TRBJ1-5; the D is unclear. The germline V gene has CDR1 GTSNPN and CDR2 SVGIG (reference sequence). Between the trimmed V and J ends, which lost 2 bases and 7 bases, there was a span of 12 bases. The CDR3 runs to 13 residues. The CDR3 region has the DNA TGTGCCTGGAGTACCGGGGAGTACCAGCCCCAGCATTTT. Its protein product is CAWSTGEYQPQHF.

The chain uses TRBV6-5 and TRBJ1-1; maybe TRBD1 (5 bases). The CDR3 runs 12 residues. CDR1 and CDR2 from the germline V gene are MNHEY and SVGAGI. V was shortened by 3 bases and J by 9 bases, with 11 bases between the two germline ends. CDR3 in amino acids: CASSYLRGKAFF. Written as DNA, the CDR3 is TGTGCCAGCAGTTATCTGCGGGGGAAAGCTTTCTTT.

This CDR3 reads CASSDAGGYGYTF. For the CDR3, the DNA is TGTGCCAGCAGTGACGCAGGGGGCTATGGCTACACCTTC. J is TRBJ1-2 and V is TRBV25-1; 7 nucleotides agree with TRBD1. J lost 4 bases, V lost 3 bases, and 2 bases had no gene match. The germline V gene has CDR1 MGHDK and CDR2 SYGVNS. This CDR3 spans 13 amino acids.

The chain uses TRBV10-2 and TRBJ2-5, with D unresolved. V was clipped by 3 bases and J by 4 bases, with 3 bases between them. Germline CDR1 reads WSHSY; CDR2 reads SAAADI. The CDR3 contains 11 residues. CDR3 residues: CASSDRETQYF. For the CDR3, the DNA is TGCGCCAGCAGTGATAGAGAGACCCAGTACTTC.

The CDR3 sequence is CASSYSIAGGFGELFF. CDR3 in DNA: TGTGCCAGCAGTTACTCGATAGCGGGAGGTTTCGGGGAGCTGTTTTTT. This chain joins TRBV6-5 and TRBJ2-2, with 10 bases lining up with TRBD2. The CDR3 is 16 amino acids. V was clipped by 0 bases and J by 7 bases; unmatched bases: 5. Looked up from germline, CDR1 is MNHEY and CDR2 is SVGAGI.

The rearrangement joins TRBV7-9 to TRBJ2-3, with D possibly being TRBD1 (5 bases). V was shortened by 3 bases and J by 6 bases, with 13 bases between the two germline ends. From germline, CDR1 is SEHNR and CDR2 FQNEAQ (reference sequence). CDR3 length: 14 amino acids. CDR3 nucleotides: TGTGCCAGCAGCTTCGGGCAGGGTTGGGATACGCAGTATTTT. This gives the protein CASSFGQGWDTQYF.

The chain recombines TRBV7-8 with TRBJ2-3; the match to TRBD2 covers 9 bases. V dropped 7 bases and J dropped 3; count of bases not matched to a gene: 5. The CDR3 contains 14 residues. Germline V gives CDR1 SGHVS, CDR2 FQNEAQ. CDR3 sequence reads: CASTVAGETDTQYF. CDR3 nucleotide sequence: TGTGCCAGCACTGTAGCGGGGGAAACAGATACGCAGTATTTT.

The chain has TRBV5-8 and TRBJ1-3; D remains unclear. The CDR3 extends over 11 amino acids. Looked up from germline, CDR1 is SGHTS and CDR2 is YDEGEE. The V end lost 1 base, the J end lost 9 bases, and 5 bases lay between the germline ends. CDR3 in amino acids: CASSLPATIYF. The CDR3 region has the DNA TGTGCCAGCAGCTTGCCGGCCACCATATATTTT.

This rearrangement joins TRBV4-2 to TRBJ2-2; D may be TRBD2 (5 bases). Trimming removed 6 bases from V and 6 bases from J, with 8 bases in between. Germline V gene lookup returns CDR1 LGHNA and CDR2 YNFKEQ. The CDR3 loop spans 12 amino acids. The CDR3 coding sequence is TGTGCCAGCAGGGGAGTTGCCGGGGAGCTGTTTTTT. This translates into CASRGVAGELFF.

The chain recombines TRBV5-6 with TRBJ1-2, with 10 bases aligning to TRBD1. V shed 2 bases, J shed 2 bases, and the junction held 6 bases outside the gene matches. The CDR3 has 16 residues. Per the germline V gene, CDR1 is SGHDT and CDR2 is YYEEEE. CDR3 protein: CASSFSWGQGNYGYTF. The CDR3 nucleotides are TGTGCCAGCAGCTTCTCTTGGGGACAGGGGAACTATGGCTACACCTTC.

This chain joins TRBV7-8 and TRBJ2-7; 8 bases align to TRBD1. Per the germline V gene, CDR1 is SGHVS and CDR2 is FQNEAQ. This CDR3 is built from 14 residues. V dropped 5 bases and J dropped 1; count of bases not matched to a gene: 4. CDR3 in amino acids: CASSQRTGSYEQYF. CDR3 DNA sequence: TGTGCCAGCAGCCAAAGGACAGGGTCCTACGAGCAGTACTTC.

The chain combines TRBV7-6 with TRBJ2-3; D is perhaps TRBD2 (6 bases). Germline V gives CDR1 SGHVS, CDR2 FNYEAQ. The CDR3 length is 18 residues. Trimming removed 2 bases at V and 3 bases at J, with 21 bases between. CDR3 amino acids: CASSLSISVSGDTDTQYF. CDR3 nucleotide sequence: TGTGCCAGCAGCTTATCAATCTCGGTTAGCGGTGATACAGATACGCAGTATTTT.

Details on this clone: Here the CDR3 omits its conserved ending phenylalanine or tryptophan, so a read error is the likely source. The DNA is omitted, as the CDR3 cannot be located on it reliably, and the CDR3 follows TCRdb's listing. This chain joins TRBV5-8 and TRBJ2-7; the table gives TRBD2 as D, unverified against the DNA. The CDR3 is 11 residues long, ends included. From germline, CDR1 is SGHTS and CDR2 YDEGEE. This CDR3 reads CASRMGEGIAG.

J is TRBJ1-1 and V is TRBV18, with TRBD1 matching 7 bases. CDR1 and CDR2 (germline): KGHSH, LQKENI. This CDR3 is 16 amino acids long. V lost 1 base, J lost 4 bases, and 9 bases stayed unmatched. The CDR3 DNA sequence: TGTGCCAGCTCACCACAAGGGGGGACAGCGGGCACTGAAGCTTTCTTT. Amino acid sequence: CASSPQGGTAGTEAFF.

CDR3 coding DNA: TGTGCCAGCAGTTACTCGAGTGGGGCCCGGGGAGATACGCAGTATTTT. This sequence encodes CASSYSSGARGDTQYF. The chain employs TRBV6-5 and TRBJ2-3, with D possibly called TRBD1 or TRBD2 (5 bases each). Trimming shortened V by 0 bases and J by 5 bases, and 15 bases separated the two germline ends. The CDR3 is made up of 16 amino acids. In germline, CDR1 is MNHEY, CDR2 SVGAGI.

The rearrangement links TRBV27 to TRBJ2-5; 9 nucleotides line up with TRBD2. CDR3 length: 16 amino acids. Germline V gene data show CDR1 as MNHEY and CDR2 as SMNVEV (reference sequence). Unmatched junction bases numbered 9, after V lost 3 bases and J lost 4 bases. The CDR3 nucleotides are TGTGCCAGCAGTTTTTCAAGCGGGGGGTGGGGAGAGACCCAGTACTTC. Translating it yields CASSFSSGGWGETQYF.

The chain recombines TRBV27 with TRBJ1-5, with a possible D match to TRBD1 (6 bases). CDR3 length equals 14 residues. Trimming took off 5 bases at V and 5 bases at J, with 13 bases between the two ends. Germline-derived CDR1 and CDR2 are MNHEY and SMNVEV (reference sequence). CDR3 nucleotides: TGTGCCAGCAGTAGGGGACAAGGCCATCAGCCCCAGCATTTT. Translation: CASSRGQGHQPQHF.

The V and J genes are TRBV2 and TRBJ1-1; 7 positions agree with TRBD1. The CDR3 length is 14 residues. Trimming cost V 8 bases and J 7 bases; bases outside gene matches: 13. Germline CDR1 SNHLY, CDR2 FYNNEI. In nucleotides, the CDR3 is TGTGCCAGCGGCCCACCAGACAGGGCGAGTGAAGCTTTCTTT. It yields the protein CASGPPDRASEAFF.

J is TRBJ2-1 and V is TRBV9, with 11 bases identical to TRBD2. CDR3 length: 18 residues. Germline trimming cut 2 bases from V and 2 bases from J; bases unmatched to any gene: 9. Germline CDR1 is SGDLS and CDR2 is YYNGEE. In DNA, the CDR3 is TGTGCCAGCAGCGTTACTAGCGGGAGCTCCTTCCCCTACAATGAGCAGTTCTTC. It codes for CASSVTSGSSFPYNEQFF.